The clone carrying this T cell receptor (beta chain) is medium-sized. This CDR3 contains 16 residues. Losses at the gene ends were 4 bases for V and 0 bases for J; bases not matched to a gene: 8. Germline CDR1 and CDR2: SGHTS and YDEGEE. One entry per CDR3 protein results from TCRdb running MiXCR on the PCR reads. This sample has more than 85,000 distinct CDR3 sequences, with under 55% found just once. The source of the sample is a study of CDR3 diversity in severe acne. The chain has TRBV5-8 and TRBJ2-7, with TRBD2 identical over 9 bases. Sequencing was carried out using blood. The sequence was obtained from a male donor with severe acne vulgaris. The CDR3 nucleotides read TGTGCCAGCAGCCGCGGGGGGGCGGTTAGCTCCTACGAGCAGTACTTC. Its translation: CASSRGGAVSSYEQYF.